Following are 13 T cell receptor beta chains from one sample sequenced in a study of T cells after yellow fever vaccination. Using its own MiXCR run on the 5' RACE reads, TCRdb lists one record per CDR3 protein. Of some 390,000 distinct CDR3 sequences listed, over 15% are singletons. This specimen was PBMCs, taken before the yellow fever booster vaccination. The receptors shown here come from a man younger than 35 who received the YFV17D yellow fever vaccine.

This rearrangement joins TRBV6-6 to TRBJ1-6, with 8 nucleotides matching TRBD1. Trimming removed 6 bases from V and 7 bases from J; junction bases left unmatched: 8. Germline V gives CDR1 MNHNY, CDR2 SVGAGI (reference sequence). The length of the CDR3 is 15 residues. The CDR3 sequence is CASRPGQGSNSPLHF. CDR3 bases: TGTGCCAGCAGGCCCGGACAGGGTTCGAATTCACCCCTCCACTTT.

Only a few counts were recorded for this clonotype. The CDR3 sequence: CASLFMIGNEQYF. CDR3 nucleotide sequence: TGTGCCAGCCTCTTCATGATCGGCAACGAGCAGTACTTC. The chain carries TRBV11-2 and TRBJ2-7; no reliable D call. CDR3 size: 13 residues. Germline V gene data show CDR1 as SGHAT and CDR2 as FQNNGV. V shed 8 bases and J shed 5 bases, with 16 bases lying between them.

Here the CDR3 DNA reads TGTGCCAGCAGTTCGGGTCAAGGACAGGTTAACACTGAAGCTTTCTTT. Its protein product is CASSSGQGQVNTEAFF. The chain couples TRBV12-3 or TRBV12-4 to TRBJ1-1; 7 bases are a match to TRBD1. CDR3 length equals 16 residues. Losses at the gene ends were 4 bases for V and 2 bases for J; bases not matched to a gene: 10.

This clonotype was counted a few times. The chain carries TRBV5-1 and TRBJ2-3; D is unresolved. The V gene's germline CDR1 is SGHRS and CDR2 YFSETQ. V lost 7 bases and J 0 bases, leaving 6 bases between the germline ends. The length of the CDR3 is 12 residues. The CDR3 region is CASYLSTDTQYF. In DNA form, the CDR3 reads TGCGCCAGCTATTTGAGCACAGATACGCAGTATTTT. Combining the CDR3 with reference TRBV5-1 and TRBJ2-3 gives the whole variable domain KAGVTQTPRYLIKTRGQQVTLSCSPISGHRSVSWYQQTPGQGLQFLFEYFSETQRNKGNFPGRFSGRQFSNSRSEMNVSTLELGDSALYLCASYLSTDTQYFGPGTRLTVL.

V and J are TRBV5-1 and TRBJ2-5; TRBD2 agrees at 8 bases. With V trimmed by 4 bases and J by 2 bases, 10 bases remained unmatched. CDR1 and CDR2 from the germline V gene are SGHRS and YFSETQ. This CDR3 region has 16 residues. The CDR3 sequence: CASSQDGTSRQETQYF. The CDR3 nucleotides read TGCGCCAGCAGCCAGGACGGGACTAGTAGACAAGAGACCCAGTACTTC.

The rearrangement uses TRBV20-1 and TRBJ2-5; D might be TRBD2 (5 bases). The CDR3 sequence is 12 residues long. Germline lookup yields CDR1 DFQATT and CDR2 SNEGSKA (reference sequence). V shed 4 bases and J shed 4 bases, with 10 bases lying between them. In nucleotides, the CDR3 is TGCAGTGCTACCGACTACGGAGAGACCCAGTACTTC. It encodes CSATDYGETQYF.

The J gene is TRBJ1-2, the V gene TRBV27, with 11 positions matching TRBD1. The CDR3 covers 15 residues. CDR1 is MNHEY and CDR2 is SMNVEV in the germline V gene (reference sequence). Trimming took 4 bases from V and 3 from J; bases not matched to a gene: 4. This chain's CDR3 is CASSSPGQGDYGYTF. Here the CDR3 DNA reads TGTGCCAGCAGTTCACCGGGACAGGGGGACTATGGCTACACCTTC.

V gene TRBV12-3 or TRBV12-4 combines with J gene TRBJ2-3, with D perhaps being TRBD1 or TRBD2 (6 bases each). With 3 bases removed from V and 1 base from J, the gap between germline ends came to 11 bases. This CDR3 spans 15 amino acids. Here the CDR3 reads CASSFRGPGTDTQYF. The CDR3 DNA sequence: TGTGCCAGCAGTTTCCGGGGGCCCGGCACAGATACGCAGTATTTT.

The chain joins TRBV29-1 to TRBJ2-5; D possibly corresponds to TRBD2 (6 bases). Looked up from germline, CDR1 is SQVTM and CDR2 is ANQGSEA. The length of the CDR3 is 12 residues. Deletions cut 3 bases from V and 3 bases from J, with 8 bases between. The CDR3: CSVDWGEETQYF. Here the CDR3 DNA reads TGCAGCGTTGATTGGGGGGAAGAGACCCAGTACTTC.

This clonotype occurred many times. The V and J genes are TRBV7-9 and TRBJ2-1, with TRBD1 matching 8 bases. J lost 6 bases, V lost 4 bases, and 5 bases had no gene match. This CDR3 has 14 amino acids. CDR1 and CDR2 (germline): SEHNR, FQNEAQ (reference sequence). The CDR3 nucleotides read TGTGCCAGCAGCTCACAGGGGGGAAGCAATGAGCAGTTCTTC. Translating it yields CASSSQGGSNEQFF.

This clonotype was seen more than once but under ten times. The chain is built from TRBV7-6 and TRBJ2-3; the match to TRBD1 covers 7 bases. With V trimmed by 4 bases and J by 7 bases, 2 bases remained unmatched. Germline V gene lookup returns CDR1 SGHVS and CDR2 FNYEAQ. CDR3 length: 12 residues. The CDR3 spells CASSSQGNTQYF. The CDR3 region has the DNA TGTGCCAGCAGCTCACAGGGGAATACGCAGTATTTT.

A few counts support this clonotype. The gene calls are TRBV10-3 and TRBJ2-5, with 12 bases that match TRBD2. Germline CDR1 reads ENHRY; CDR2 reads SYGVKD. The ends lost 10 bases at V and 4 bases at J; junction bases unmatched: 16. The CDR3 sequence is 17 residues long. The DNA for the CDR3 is TGTGCCAGCTCCGCTAGCGGGGGGGCGGGGGTAGGAGAGACCCAGTACTTC. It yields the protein CASSASGGAGVGETQYF.

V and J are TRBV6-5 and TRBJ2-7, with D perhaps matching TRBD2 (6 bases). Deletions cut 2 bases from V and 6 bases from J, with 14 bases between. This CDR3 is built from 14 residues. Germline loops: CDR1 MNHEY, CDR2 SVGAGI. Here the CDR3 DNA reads TGTGCCAGCAGTTACCAACAAACTAGCCGCGAGCAGTACGTC. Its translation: CASSYQQTSREQYV.